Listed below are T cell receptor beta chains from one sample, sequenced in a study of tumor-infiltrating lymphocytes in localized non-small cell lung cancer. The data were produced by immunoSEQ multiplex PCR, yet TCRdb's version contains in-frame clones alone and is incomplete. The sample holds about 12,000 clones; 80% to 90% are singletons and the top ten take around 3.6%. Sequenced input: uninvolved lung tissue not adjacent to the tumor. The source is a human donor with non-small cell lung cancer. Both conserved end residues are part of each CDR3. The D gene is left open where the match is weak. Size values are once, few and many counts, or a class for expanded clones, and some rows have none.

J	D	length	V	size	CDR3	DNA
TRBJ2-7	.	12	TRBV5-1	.	CASSLLGDEQYF	TGCGCCAGCAGCTTGCTGGGGGACGAGCAGTACTTC
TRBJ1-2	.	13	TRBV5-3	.	CARSFKIYYGYTF	TGTGCCAGAAGCTTCAAGATATACTATGGCTACACCTTC
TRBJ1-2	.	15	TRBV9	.	CASSVGGGSNYGYTF	TGTGCCAGCAGCGTAGGTGGCGGCTCTAACTATGGCTACACCTTC
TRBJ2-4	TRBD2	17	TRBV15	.	CATSRDRRAGGKNIQYF	TGTGCCACCAGCAGAGATAGGCGAGCGGGAGGGAAAAACATTCAGTACTTC
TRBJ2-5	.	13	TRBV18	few	CASSPGSTETQYF	TGTGCCAGCTCACCAGGGTCTACAGAGACCCAGTACTTC
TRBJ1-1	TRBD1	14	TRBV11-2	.	CASSFPYRGTEAFF	TGTGCCAGCAGCTTCCCGTACAGGGGGACTGAAGCTTTCTTT
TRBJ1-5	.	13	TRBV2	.	CASSGGGNQPQHF	TGTGCCAGCAGTGGGGGGGGCAATCAGCCCCAGCATTTT
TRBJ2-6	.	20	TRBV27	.	CASSPGGPGRRNSGANVLTF	TGTGCCAGCAGTCCTGGAGGGCCAGGGCGCCGGAACTCTGGGGCCAACGTCCTGACTTTC
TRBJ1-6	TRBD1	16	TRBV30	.	CAWSVRGQEGSSPLHF	TGTGCCTGGAGTGTACGGGGACAGGAGGGGAGTTCACCCCTCCACTTT
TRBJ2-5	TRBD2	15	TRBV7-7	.	CASSLASSGIETQYF	TGTGCTAGCAGCTTAGCGTCTAGCGGGATAGAGACCCAGTACTTC
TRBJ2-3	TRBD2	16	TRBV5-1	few	CASSPPGLAGIDTQYF	TGCGCCAGCAGTCCCCCCGGACTAGCGGGAATAGATACGCAGTATTTT
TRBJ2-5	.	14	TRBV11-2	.	CASSWGGVGETQYF	TGTGCCAGCAGTTGGGGGGGCGTGGGGGAGACCCAGTACTTC
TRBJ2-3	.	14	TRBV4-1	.	CASSQDDSADTQYF	TGCGCCAGCAGCCAAGATGACTCGGCAGATACGCAGTATTTT
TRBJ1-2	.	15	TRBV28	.	CASSTQTGSNYGYTF	TGTGCCAGCAGCACTCAAACAGGGTCTAACTATGGCTACACCTTC
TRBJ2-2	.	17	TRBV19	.	CASSPLGPPSNTGELFF	TGTGCCAGTAGTCCACTGGGGCCACCGTCGAACACCGGGGAGCTGTTTTTT
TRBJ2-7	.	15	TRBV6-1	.	CASRGVGDTAYEQYF	TGTGCCAGCAGAGGAGTAGGGGACACAGCCTACGAGCAGTACTTC
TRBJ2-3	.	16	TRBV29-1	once	CSVEYWQQTSTDTQYF	TGCAGCGTTGAATATTGGCAGCAGACTAGCACAGATACGCAGTATTTT
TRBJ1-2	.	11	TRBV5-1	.	CASSSDGGYTF	TGCGCCAGCAGCTCAGACGGTGGCTACACCTTC
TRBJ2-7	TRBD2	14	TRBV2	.	CASNGMAGGYEQYF	TGTGCCAGCAATGGTATGGCGGGAGGTTACGAGCAGTACTTC
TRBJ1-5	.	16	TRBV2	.	CASSVYKGGYNQPQHF	TGTGCCAGCAGTGTTTACAAGGGGGGTTACAATCAGCCCCAGCATTTT
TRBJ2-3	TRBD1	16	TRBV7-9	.	CASSLGLAGQGDTQYF	TGTGCCAGCAGCTTAGGGCTGGCGGGACAGGGCGATACGCAGTATTTT
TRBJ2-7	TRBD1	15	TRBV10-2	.	CASSEVWDRGHEQYF	TGCGCCAGCAGTGAAGTTTGGGACAGGGGCCACGAGCAGTACTTC
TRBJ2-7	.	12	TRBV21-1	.	CASSKVPYEQYF	TGTGCCAGCAGCAAGGTCCCCTACGAGCAGTACTTC
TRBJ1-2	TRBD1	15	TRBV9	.	CASSPVGQGWRGYTF	TGTGCCAGCAGCCCCGTCGGACAGGGCTGGCGTGGCTACACCTTC
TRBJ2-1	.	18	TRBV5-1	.	CASSLSVGAGIGFNEQFF	TGCGCCAGCAGCTTGTCCGTAGGGGCCGGGATTGGCTTCAATGAGCAGTTCTTC
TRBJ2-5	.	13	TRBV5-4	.	CASSLDQQETQYF	TGTGCCAGCAGCTTGGATCAGCAAGAGACCCAGTACTTC
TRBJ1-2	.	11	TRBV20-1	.	CSGRGAGGYTF	TGCAGTGGAAGGGGGGCGGGCGGCTACACCTTC
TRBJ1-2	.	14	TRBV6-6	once	CASSYGEGGYGYTF	TGTGCCAGCAGTTACGGGGAAGGGGGCTATGGCTACACCTTC
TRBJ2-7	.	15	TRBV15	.	CATSREGGRRGEQYF	TGTGCCACCAGCAGAGAAGGGGGACGTAGGGGTGAGCAGTACTTC
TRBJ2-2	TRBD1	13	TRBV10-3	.	CAARQGATGELFF	TGTGCCGCCCGACAGGGGGCGACCGGGGAGCTGTTTTTT
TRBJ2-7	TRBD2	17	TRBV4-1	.	CASSPGTSGARGGEQYF	TGCGCCAGCAGCCCCGGGACTAGCGGTGCTAGGGGGGGCGAGCAGTACTTC
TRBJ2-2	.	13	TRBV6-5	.	CASSGQNTGELFF	TGTGCCAGCAGCGGGCAAAACACCGGGGAGCTGTTTTTT
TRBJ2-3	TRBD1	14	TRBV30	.	CAWSAHRGTDTQYF	TGTGCCTGGAGTGCGCACAGGGGTACAGATACGCAGTATTTT
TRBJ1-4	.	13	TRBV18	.	CASSPGPNEKLFF	TGTGCCAGCTCACCGGGTCCTAATGAAAAACTGTTTTTT
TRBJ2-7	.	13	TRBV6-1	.	CASSLATNYEQYF	TGTGCCAGCAGCCTCGCGACAAACTACGAGCAGTACTTC
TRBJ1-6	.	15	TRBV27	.	CASSPRGLDNSPLHF	TGTGCCAGCAGTCCCAGGGGTTTGGATAATTCACCCCTCCACTTT
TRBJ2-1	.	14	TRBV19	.	CASSTSSTVSEQFF	TGTGCCAGTAGTACCTCCTCGACAGTGTCTGAGCAGTTCTTC
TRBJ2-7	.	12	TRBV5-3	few	CARSPAGYEQYF	TGTGCCAGAAGCCCGGCGGGATACGAGCAGTACTTC
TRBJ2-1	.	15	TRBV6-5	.	CASSYEAGFYNEQFF	TGTGCCAGCAGTTACGAGGCAGGATTTTACAATGAGCAGTTCTTC
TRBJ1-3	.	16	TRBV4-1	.	CASSQPGGTSGNTIYF	TGCGCCAGCAGCCAACCGGGCGGAACCTCTGGAAACACCATATATTTT
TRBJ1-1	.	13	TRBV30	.	CAWKGVRNTEAFF	TGTGCCTGGAAAGGAGTCAGGAACACTGAAGCTTTCTTT
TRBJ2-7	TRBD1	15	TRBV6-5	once	CASRPLTGHSYEQYF	TGTGCCAGCAGGCCCTTGACAGGGCACTCCTACGAGCAGTACTTC
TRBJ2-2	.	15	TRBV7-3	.	CASSSGVSNTGELFF	TGTGCCAGCAGCTCAGGGGTTTCGAACACCGGGGAGCTGTTTTTT
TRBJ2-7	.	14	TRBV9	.	CASSVALGSDEQYF	TGTGCCAGCAGCGTAGCTCTAGGGAGCGACGAGCAGTACTTC
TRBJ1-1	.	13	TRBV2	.	CASSEREGTEAFF	TGTGCCAGCAGTGAAAGGGAGGGCACTGAAGCTTTCTTT
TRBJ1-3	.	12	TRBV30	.	CAWKGIGNTIYF	TGTGCCTGGAAAGGGATCGGAAACACCATATATTTT
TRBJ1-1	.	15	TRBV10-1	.	CASSEFKTGNTEAFF	TGCGCCAGCAGTGAGTTTAAGACAGGGAACACTGAAGCTTTCTTT
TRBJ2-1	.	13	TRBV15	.	CATSSLWDEEQFF	TGTGCCACCAGCTCCCTTTGGGACGAAGAGCAGTTCTTC
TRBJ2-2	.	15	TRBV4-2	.	CASSQELHNTGELFF	TGTGCCAGCAGCCAAGAACTTCATAACACCGGGGAGCTGTTTTTT
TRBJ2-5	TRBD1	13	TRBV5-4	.	CASSVGQQETQYF	TGTGCCAGCAGCGTGGGACAGCAAGAGACCCAGTACTTC
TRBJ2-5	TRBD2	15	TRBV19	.	CASSGVAGGQETQYF	TGTGCCAGTAGTGGGGTAGCGGGAGGGCAAGAGACCCAGTACTTC
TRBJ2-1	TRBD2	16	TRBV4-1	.	CASSQVLRGSYNEQFF	TGCGCCAGCAGCCAAGTTTTACGCGGGAGTTACAATGAGCAGTTCTTC
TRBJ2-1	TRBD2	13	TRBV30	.	CAWNIGGGVEQFF	TGTGCCTGGAACATCGGGGGAGGGGTCGAGCAGTTCTTC
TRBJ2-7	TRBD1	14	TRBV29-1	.	CSVELRGQGYEQYF	TGCAGCGTTGAACTACGGGGACAGGGCTACGAGCAGTACTTC
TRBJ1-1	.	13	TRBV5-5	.	CASSFNRVTEAFF	TGTGCCAGCAGCTTTAACAGGGTCACTGAAGCTTTCTTT
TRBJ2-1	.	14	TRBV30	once	CAWSFLKGYNEQFF	TGTGCCTGGAGTTTCCTTAAGGGCTACAATGAGCAGTTCTTC
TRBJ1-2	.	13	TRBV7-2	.	CASSKTVDYGYTF	TGTGCCAGCAGCAAAACAGTAGACTATGGCTACACCTTC